The 29 T cell receptor beta chains listed next were all sequenced from one sample in a study of memory CD4+ T cells and cytomegalovirus serostatus. Single viable CD3+CD4+CD8-CD45RO+ cells were sorted as the memory CD4+ T cells. Some clones are missing from TCRdb's copy, which holds only in-frame ones; the method was immunoSEQ multiplex PCR. The repertoire includes over 65,000 clones, more than 75% of them detected once, and roughly 5% sits in the top ten. Sequenced sample: memory CD4+ T cells from blood. These receptors were taken from an adult in good health and CMV-seropositive.

This clone came up a few times. The chain is built from TRBV4-3 and TRBJ2-6; D gene unclear. This CDR3 has 15 amino acids. V gave up 4 bases and J gave up 0 bases, with 7 bases separating them. Germline CDR1 LGHNA, CDR2 YSLEER. CDR3 in DNA: TGCGCCAGCAGCCGCCAGAACTCTGGGGCCAACGTCCTGACTTTC. Protein product: CASSRQNSGANVLTF.

This chain connects TRBV6-6 to TRBJ2-7; 10 nucleotides agree with TRBD1. CDR1 and CDR2 from the germline V gene are MNHNY and SVGAGI (reference sequence). V dropped 4 bases and J dropped 5; count of bases not matched to a gene: 5. This CDR3 is built from 14 residues. CDR3 bases: TGTGCCAGCAGTTCAAGACAGGGGGCCAACGAGCAGTACTTC. It encodes CASSSRQGANEQYF.

The V call is TRBV28, the J call TRBJ2-5; perhaps D is TRBD1 or TRBD2 (5 bases each). V lost 6 bases to trimming and J lost 5 bases, with 16 bases between them. The CDR3 contains 14 residues. Looked up from germline, CDR1 is MDHEN and CDR2 is SYDVKM. The CDR3 loop is CASRRGSSGETQYF. CDR3 DNA: TGTGCCAGCAGAAGGGGCTCCTCGGGGGAGACCCAGTACTTC.

This clone came up a few times. J is TRBJ1-2 and V is TRBV5-1; D not certain. Between the trimmed V and J ends, which lost 1 base and 6 bases, there was a span of 10 bases. Germline V gives CDR1 SGHRS, CDR2 YFSETQ. The CDR3 has 13 residues. DNA of the CDR3: TGCGCCAGCAGCTTGATCGGTCCAGATGGCTACACCTTC. It encodes CASSLIGPDGYTF.

In this sample, this clone turned up once. The chain links TRBV7-9 to TRBJ1-2, with 9 bases lining up with TRBD1. The junction had 13 bases not matched to a gene; V was cut back by 2 bases and J by 3 bases. CDR1 is SEHNR and CDR2 is FQNEAQ in the germline V gene (reference sequence). The CDR3 is made up of 18 amino acids. The CDR3 DNA follows: TGTGCCAGCAGCTTATCGCAGGGGGCGACAGGGGGGGACTATGGCTACACCTTC. Amino acid sequence: CASSLSQGATGGDYGYTF.

The chain uses TRBV2 and TRBJ1-1, with a weak D call TRBD1 (5 bases). The CDR3 is made up of 16 amino acids. Per germline, CDR1 SNHLY and CDR2 FYNNEI. Trimming took off 5 bases at V and 5 bases at J, with 21 bases between the two ends. The CDR3 DNA is TGTGCCAGCAGTTCGCACGGGGGACCTACGGGGACTGAAGCTTTCTTT. Translating it yields CASSSHGGPTGTEAFF. Using reference TRBV2 and TRBJ1-1 for the parts outside the CDR3, the full variable domain is EPEVTQTPSHQVTQMGQEVILRCVPISNHLYFYWYRQILGQKVEFLVSFYNNEISEKSEIFDDQFSVERPDGSNFTLKIRSTKLEDSAMYFCASSSHGGPTGTEAFFGQGTRLTVV.

This chain joins TRBV4-2 and TRBJ2-3; 9 nucleotides align to TRBD2. This CDR3 region has 17 residues. Germline assignment: CDR1 LGHNA and CDR2 YNFKEQ. With 0 bases clipped from V and 0 bases from J, the junction kept 4 bases outside the gene matches. The CDR3 DNA sequence: TGTGCCAGCAGCCAAGATTTAGCGGGGGAAAGCACAGATACGCAGTATTTT. Its protein product is CASSQDLAGESTDTQYF.

The chain employs TRBV7-2 and TRBJ2-3; 11 bases match TRBD2. V dropped 1 base and J dropped 5; count of bases not matched to a gene: 5. Germline CDR1 reads SGHTA; CDR2 reads FQGNSA. CDR3 length equals 16 residues. For the CDR3, the DNA is TGTGCCAGCAGCTTAGGTGGTAGCGGGAGGGGAGATACGCAGTATTTT. This encodes CASSLGGSGRGDTQYF.

This rearrangement joins TRBV28 to TRBJ2-3; 10 nucleotides line up with TRBD1. The germline CDR1 and CDR2 sequences are MDHEN and SYDVKM. The CDR3 sequence is 16 residues long. The V and J ends lost 4 bases and 5 bases, in that order; junction bases with no gene match: 9. The CDR3, as DNA: TGTGCCAGCAGTTCTCCCCGACAGGGGGCTCGAGATACGCAGTATTTT. It is translated as CASSSPRQGARDTQYF. Complete variable domain (other parts from reference TRBV28 and TRBJ2-3): DVKVTQSSRYLVKRTGEKVFLECVQDMDHENMFWYRQDPGLGLRLIYFSYDVKMKEKGDIPEGYSVSREKKERFSLILESASTNQTSMYLCASSSPRQGARDTQYFGPGTRLTVL.

The chain recombines TRBV7-3 with TRBJ2-3; D gene unclear. The CDR3 contains 14 residues. The germline V and J ends were trimmed by 0 bases and 4 bases, with 8 bases remaining between them. Looked up from germline, CDR1 is SGHTA and CDR2 is FQGTGA. CDR3 coding DNA: TGTGCCAGCAGCTTAACTAGTGCATCAGATACGCAGTATTTT. Translation gives CASSLTSASDTQYF.

This rearrangement joins TRBV5-1 to TRBJ2-7; D remains unclear. Germline V gene data show CDR1 as SGHRS and CDR2 as YFSETQ. CDR3 length: 13 amino acids. The V end was cut by 4 bases, the J end by 11 bases, with 19 bases between. The CDR3 here is CASSPELGTAKYF. CDR3 nucleotides: TGCGCCAGCAGCCCGGAGTTAGGTACAGCCAAGTACTTC.

The chain joins TRBV2 to TRBJ2-1, with D unclear. V shed 6 bases and J shed 9 bases, with 6 bases lying between them. Germline V gives CDR1 SNHLY, CDR2 FYNNEI. The CDR3 loop spans 10 amino acids. The CDR3 loop is CASSGLEQFF. The CDR3 nucleotides read TGTGCCAGCAGCGGGCTTGAGCAGTTCTTC.

This chain joins TRBV28 and TRBJ2-7; 10 nucleotides line up with TRBD1. The CDR3 spans 16 residues. Trimming took 3 bases from V and 3 from J; bases not matched to a gene: 8. Germline assignment: CDR1 MDHEN and CDR2 SYDVKM. CDR3 sequence: CASSFTWRDRGYEQYF. Here the CDR3 DNA reads TGTGCCAGCAGTTTTACGTGGCGGGACAGGGGCTACGAGCAGTACTTC.

The chain has TRBV6-5 and TRBJ2-7; D not certain. The CDR3 has 14 amino acids. V was trimmed by 3 bases and J by 0 bases, leaving 9 bases between them. From germline, CDR1 is MNHEY and CDR2 SVGAGI. The CDR3 loop is CASSYEASSYEQYF. CDR3 bases: TGTGCCAGCAGTTATGAGGCGAGCTCCTACGAGCAGTACTTC.

The chain uses TRBV7-6 and TRBJ2-3, with TRBD1 matching 8 bases. Germline V gene sequence: CDR1 SGHVS, CDR2 FNYEAQ. Unmatched junction bases numbered 5, after V lost 2 bases and J lost 4 bases. This CDR3 comprises 15 residues. CDR3 sequence (DNA): TGTGCCAGCAGCTTACCTAGGACAGGGTCAGATACGCAGTATTTT. Translation: CASSLPRTGSDTQYF. Looking up the rest from reference TRBV7-6 and TRBJ2-3 gives the full variable domain: GAGVSQSPRYKVTKRGQDVALRCDPISGHVSLYWYRQALGQGPEFLTYFNYEAQQDKSGLPNDRFSAERPEGSISTLTIQRTEQRDSAMYRCASSLPRTGSDTQYFGPGTRLTVL.

This CDR3 reads CASSLRQGWDEAFF. The CDR3 coding sequence is TGTGCCAGTAGTCTCCGACAGGGTTGGGATGAAGCTTTCTTT. The chain couples TRBV19 to TRBJ1-1, with 7 bases aligning to TRBD1. The CDR3 totals 14 residues. The trim removed 5 bases at V and 7 bases at J, leaving 10 bases unmatched. Germline lookup yields CDR1 LNHDA and CDR2 SQIVND (reference sequence).

This rearrangement joins TRBV7-9 to TRBJ2-5; 9 nucleotides match TRBD2. The ends lost 3 bases at V and 4 bases at J; junction bases unmatched: 3. Germline CDR1 is SEHNR and CDR2 is FQNEAQ (reference sequence). CDR3 length: 14 amino acids. CDR3 region: CASSLPGLAETQYF. As DNA, the CDR3 is TGTGCCAGCAGCTTGCCGGGACTAGCAGAGACCCAGTACTTC.

This chain joins TRBV29-1 and TRBJ1-5; D unclear. Germline CDR1 and CDR2: SQVTM and ANQGSEA. This CDR3 comprises 13 residues. Deletions cut 8 bases from V and 6 bases from J, with 17 bases between. The CDR3 DNA follows: TGCAGCACAACAGTCAGTAGACTTCAGCCCCAGCATTTT. Amino acids: CSTTVSRLQPQHF.

This clone was recorded a few times. V usage is TRBV10-1 and J usage is TRBJ1-1; no reliable D call. The CDR3 length is 12 residues. Germline-derived CDR1 and CDR2 are WNHNN and SYGVQD (reference sequence). V lost 2 bases to trimming and J lost 6 bases, with 7 bases between them. CDR3 bases: TGCGCCAGCAGTGAGCCGGGTTCTGAAGCTTTCTTT. As protein: CASSEPGSEAFF.

J is TRBJ2-7 and V is TRBV28, with a tentative D call TRBD1 (5 bases). V was pared by 2 bases and J by 3 bases, with 11 bases between. The CDR3 is made up of 14 amino acids. Germline V gene sequence: CDR1 MDHEN, CDR2 SYDVKM. The CDR3 reads CASSLTGPIYEQYF. CDR3 nucleotides: TGTGCCAGCAGTTTAACAGGCCCTATCTACGAGCAGTACTTC.

The chain couples TRBV6-1 to TRBJ1-2; tentative D call: TRBD1 (5 bases). Looked up from germline, CDR1 is MNHNS and CDR2 is SASEGT. This CDR3 is built from 16 residues. V was pared by 1 base and J by 6 bases, with 18 bases between. CDR3 region: CASSEGVAGHWDGYTF. The CDR3 DNA reads TGTGCCAGCAGTGAAGGGGTGGCAGGACATTGGGATGGCTACACCTTC.

The V gene is TRBV15, the J gene TRBJ2-1, with TRBD2 matching over 12 bases. The CDR3 covers 16 residues. J lost 9 bases, V lost 0 bases, and 6 bases had no gene match. Germline lookup yields CDR1 LNHNV and CDR2 YYDKDF (reference sequence). CDR3 sequence: CATSRDLLAGGVEQFF. In DNA, the CDR3 is TGTGCCACCAGCAGAGATCTGCTAGCGGGAGGGGTTGAGCAGTTCTTC.

The chain is built from TRBV25-1 and TRBJ2-2; TRBD2 agrees at 7 bases. From germline, CDR1 is MGHDK and CDR2 SYGVNS. CDR3 size: 15 residues. With V trimmed by 5 bases and J by 1 base, 4 bases remained unmatched. CDR3 DNA: TGTGCCAGCAGTCGGGCTAGCGGGAACACCGGGGAGCTGTTTTTT. Amino acid sequence: CASSRASGNTGELFF.

This clone came up a few times. The rearrangement joins TRBV9 to TRBJ2-1, with unresolved D. Trimming took 4 bases from V and 9 from J, leaving 20 bases between them. In germline, CDR1 is SGDLS, CDR2 YYNGEE. This CDR3 has 15 residues. In DNA form, the CDR3 reads TGTGCCAGCAGCCCAACGGAATGGGGAAGAGTTGAGCAGTTCTTC. It codes for CASSPTEWGRVEQFF.

This chain links TRBV25-1 with TRBJ1-1, with D uncertain. CDR1 MGHDK and CDR2 SYGVNS come from the germline V gene. The length of the CDR3 is 13 residues. V was cut by 5 bases and J by 5 bases, with 12 bases left in between. CDR3 nucleotides: TGTGCCAGCAGTCAACCTGGGGTTACTGAAGCTTTCTTT. Its translation: CASSQPGVTEAFF.

This chain links TRBV28 with TRBJ1-2; 8 bases line up with TRBD1. Germline loops: CDR1 MDHEN, CDR2 SYDVKM. J lost 6 bases, V lost 5 bases, and 11 bases had no gene match. This CDR3 has 15 amino acids. CDR3 nucleotides: TGTGCCAGCAGTCAACAGGGGGGAGAAAGTGATGGCTACACCTTC. Translated, it gives CASSQQGGESDGYTF.

The CDR3 DNA reads as TGCGCCAGCAGCCAAGTGACAGGGAATAACTATGGCTACACCTTC. Its translation is CASSQVTGNNYGYTF. The chain links TRBV4-1 to TRBJ1-2; TRBD1 matches 7 bases. The V and J ends lost 1 base and 1 base, in that order; junction bases with no gene match: 3. The CDR3 loop spans 15 amino acids. Germline CDR1 MGHRA, CDR2 YSYEKL.

This rearrangement joins TRBV5-4 to TRBJ2-3; TRBD1 agrees at 9 bases. This CDR3 spans 16 amino acids. Germline CDR1 and CDR2: SGHNT and YYREEE (reference sequence). The trim removed 4 bases at V and 4 bases at J, leaving 10 bases unmatched. The CDR3 coding sequence is TGTGCCAGCAGCCCTGGAGGGACAGGGATTGCAGATACGCAGTATTTT. Translating gives CASSPGGTGIADTQYF.

J is TRBJ2-7 and V is TRBV19; no firm D call. Trimming pared 3 bases from V and 2 bases from J, leaving 17 bases between. CDR3 length: 16 amino acids. The germline CDR1 and CDR2 sequences are LNHDA and SQIVND (reference sequence). The chain's CDR3 is CASSMDSAGNTYEQYF. The CDR3 DNA reads TGTGCCAGTAGTATGGATTCGGCAGGAAATACCTACGAGCAGTACTTC.